The present entry profiles one T cell receptor (beta chain) with its context. The target of this receptor is not known. The record has no base qualities; no much larger clone is one base away. This sample is part of a study of CD8 T cells in Susac syndrome (dated by TCRdb to about 2019). Broadly, across the study: The study used repertoire sequencing to test whether antigen drove CD8+ T cell activation and differentiation in Susac syndrome. Points the paper makes about the study in general: The number of individuals in the TCR sequencing and HLA analysis was acknowledged as relatively small.

Peripheral blood CD8+ and CD4+ T cells from healthy donors, Susac syndrome patients and multiple sclerosis patients were profiled using high-throughput TCR beta sequencing. Multiple sclerosis controls were treatment-naive patients with stable or active relapsing-remitting disease fulfilling revised McDonald criteria. Bulk CD8+ and CD4+ T cells were purified magnetically by negative isolation, whereas CD8+ TEMRA cells were enriched by FACS. Blood was collected in EDTA tubes and processed within 24 hours, with PBMCs isolated through density gradient centrifugation. PBMCs destined for TCR sequencing were cryopreserved in liquid nitrogen and later thawed in a 37 °C water bath. Purity of sorted or isolated CD4+, CD8+ and CD8+ TEMRA cells was at least 90%. RNA was extracted with the RNeasy kit and roughly 0.5 to 1 ug was reverse transcribed using random hexamers. The immunoSEQ multiplex PCR assay, covering 54 Vbeta and 13 Jbeta segments, was used to amplify TCR beta CDR3 regions. PCR amplification bias was corrected using a synthetic template baseline for primer optimization and computational correction. Turning to the authors' computational methods: Only productive sequences were kept, with reads annotated to V, D and J genes according to IMGT and analyzed in immunoSEQ Analyzer. To calculate clonality, Shannon entropy was normalized by log2 of the number of productive unique sequences and then subtracted from one. For each patient and control, public and private clones were evaluated among the 100 most prevalent clones. Clones were defined as Susac-specific when absent from the healthy and MS cohorts, from about 970 published viral clones and from other ImmuneACCESS disease sequences. The public reads were quality trimmed at Q25 with fastp and then assembled into clones with MiXCR by TCRdb, keeping productive beta chains. Rows are unified per CDR3 protein, each entry keeping the most common DNA and genes. It is TCRdb's table, rather than the study itself, that gives the V and J calls and clone size. The sample includes roughly 150,000 distinct CDR3 sequences, with around 94% observed a single time. The ten biggest clones cover over 0.09% of the sample.

From its cysteine to its phenylalanine, the CDR3 spans 15 amino acids. Only CDR3 DNA is held: 45 bases, read in frame from base 1. CDR1 and CDR2 are drawn from the germline V gene: SGHRS, YFSETQ. The junction carries 9 bases between V and J, which are trimmed by 3 bases and 0 bases respectively. The clonotype was recovered from a human donor with multiple sclerosis. The rearrangement combines TRBV5-1 with TRBJ1-4; TRBD1 is a possible D gene, resting on 5 matching bases. The sequencing input was CD4+ T cells from PBMCs. In nucleotides, the sequence is TGCGCCAGCAGCTCCCAGGGTGCAACTAATGAAAAACTGTTTTTT. This encodes CASSSQGATNEKLFF. Full variable domain (CDR3 extended with the reference TRBV5-1 and TRBJ1-4 proteins): KAGVTQTPRYLIKTRGQQVTLSCSPISGHRSVSWYQQTPGQGLQFLFEYFSETQRNKGNFPGRFSGRQFSNSRSEMNVSTLELGDSALYLCASSSQGATNEKLFFGSGTQLSVL.